A single sample is the source of the 4 T cell receptor beta chains below, sequenced in a study of blood T cell repertoires in COVID-19. The assay was immunoSEQ multiplex PCR, and TCRdb's table has in-frame clones only and misses some. The sample shows approximately 71,000 clones, around three quarters of them seen only once. Sequencing was done on a sample of peripheral blood. The receptors were gathered from a man aged 55 to 69 with active or convalescent COVID-19.

This clone came up a few times. The CDR3 loop is CASSLKGSTDTQYF. The CDR3 bases are TGTGCCAGCAGCTTAAAGGGGTCCACAGATACGCAGTATTTT. The chain carries TRBV7-9 and TRBJ2-3; D is possibly TRBD1 (5 bases). Trimming pared 2 bases from V and 2 bases from J, leaving 8 bases between. The CDR3 has 14 residues. Germline V lookup: CDR1 SEHNR, CDR2 FQNEAQ (reference sequence).

The chain joins TRBV30 to TRBJ2-3, with 9 bases matching TRBD1. The V gene's germline CDR1 is GTSNPN and CDR2 SVGIG (reference sequence). V lost 4 bases to trimming and J lost 1 base; unmatched junction nucleotides: 6. The CDR3 spans 15 residues. The CDR3 region has the DNA TGTGCCTGGACCGCCGGACAGGGGCGCACAGATACGCAGTATTTT. Translating it yields CAWTAGQGRTDTQYF.

This clone was detected only a few times. The V gene is TRBV7-9, the J gene TRBJ2-1, with 14 bases matching TRBD2. V shed 5 bases and J 6 bases; nucleotides not matched to a gene: 3. CDR1 and CDR2 from the germline V gene are SEHNR and FQNEAQ (reference sequence). The CDR3 is 15 amino acids. CDR3 nucleotide sequence: TGTGCCAGCAGCCATGGACTAGCGGGGGGCAATGAGCAGTTCTTC. Translation: CASSHGLAGGNEQFF.

The chain is built from TRBV28 and TRBJ1-1, with D tentatively TRBD1 (5 bases). The CDR3 length is 14 residues. Germline CDR1 and CDR2: MDHEN and SYDVKM. V shed 3 bases and J shed 6 bases, with 14 bases lying between them. CDR3: CASSLSGVQAEAFF. Written as DNA, the CDR3 is TGTGCCAGCAGTTTGTCGGGGGTACAAGCTGAAGCTTTCTTT.